The rows below give T cell receptor beta chains drawn from one sample of a study of OX40 agonist ivuxolimab in advanced cancers. Libraries were prepared by immunoSEQ multiplex PCR; TCRdb keeps only in-frame clonotypes and omits some of them. The table records tens of thousands of clones, roughly 90% of them present only once. This specimen consisted of CD4+ or CD8+ T cells sorted from blood, obtained in a trial of the OX40 agonist ivuxolimab. These receptor sequences come from an adult with an advanced solid tumor such as melanoma, head and neck, liver or kidney cancer. Each CDR3 is given with its conserved first and last residue. D genes are given only for firm matches. Where a row states a size, it is once, few, many or the class of an expanded clone; other rows omit it.

>TRBJ2-7|TRBV29-1|TRBD2|.
CSVERAGLPYEQYF
TGCAGCGTTGAACGAGCGGGATTACCCTACGAGCAGTACTTC
>TRBJ2-1|TRBV27|TRBD2|.
CASMHSGSLLEQFF
TGTGCCAGCATGCATAGCGGGAGTTTGCTCGAGCAGTTCTTC
>TRBJ2-7|TRBV6-5|TRBD2|.
CASMGGGLTEQYF
TGTGCCAGCATGGGGGGGGGACTAACCGAGCAGTACTTC
>TRBJ1-2|TRBV6-5|.|.
CASSSGGGYTF
TGTGCCAGCAGTTCGGGAGGTGGCTACACCTTC
>TRBJ1-1|TRBV29-1|TRBD1|.
CSVETGQGANTEAFF
TGCAGCGTTGAGACGGGACAGGGGGCGAACACTGAAGCTTTCTTT
>TRBJ2-3|TRBV11-2|.|.
CASNSNTDTQYF
TGTGCCAGCAACTCCAACACAGATACGCAGTATTTT
>TRBJ1-2|TRBV25-1|.|.
CASQAAANYGYTF
TGTGCGTCCCAGGCAGCGGCTAACTATGGCTACACCTTC
>TRBJ2-2|TRBV29-1|TRBD1|.
CSVVDRSNTGELFF
TGCAGCGTGGTGGACAGGTCGAACACCGGGGAGCTGTTTTTT
>TRBJ2-1|TRBV13|.|.
CASSLVGHEQFF
TGTGCCAGCAGCTTAGTGGGGCATGAGCAGTTCTTC
>TRBJ1-1|TRBV6-5|.|.
CASEGVNTEAFF
TGTGCCAGCGAAGGGGTGAACACTGAAGCTTTCTTT
>TRBJ1-5|TRBV4-2|.|.
CASSQDWGSGDQPQHF
TGTGCCAGCAGCCAAGATTGGGGTTCGGGGGATCAGCCCCAGCATTTT
>TRBJ1-2|TRBV5-4|.|.
CASFSPSAGLFYGYTF
TGTGCCAGCTTCTCTCCCTCGGCAGGGCTGTTCTATGGCTACACCTTC
>TRBJ2-7|TRBV4-3|.|.
CASSQDSSSSYEQYF
TGCGCCAGCAGCCAAGACAGCTCAAGCTCCTACGAGCAGTACTTC
>TRBJ2-7|TRBV6-1|TRBD1|.
CALSTGQGYEQYF
TGTGCCCTCAGCACGGGACAGGGGTACGAGCAGTACTTC
>TRBJ2-7|TRBV27|.|.
CASSASRVSYEQYF
TGTGCCAGCAGTGCTTCCCGGGTCTCCTACGAGCAGTACTTC
>TRBJ1-2|TRBV7-7|.|.
CASSLDGYSYTF
TGTGCCAGCAGCTTAGACGGGTATAGCTACACCTTC
>TRBJ1-5|TRBV27|.|.
CASSFGPNQPQHF
TGTGCCAGCAGTTTTGGACCGAATCAGCCCCAGCATTTT
>TRBJ2-6|TRBV28|.|.
CASSPLTGANVLTF
TGTGCCAGCAGCCCCTTAACTGGGGCCAACGTCCTGACTTTC
>TRBJ2-7|TRBV28|TRBD2|.
CASSFGGLAGVDEQYF
TGTGCCAGCAGTTTTGGGGGACTAGCGGGAGTGGACGAGCAGTACTTC
>TRBJ1-1|TRBV11-2|.|.
CASSQWEGNTEAFF
TGTGCCAGCAGCCAGTGGGAGGGGAACACTGAAGCTTTCTTT
>TRBJ2-1|TRBV4-1|.|once
CASSQVLDYSDEQFF
TGCGCCAGCAGCCAAGTTCTGGACTACTCCGATGAGCAGTTCTTC
>TRBJ1-2|TRBV6-5|TRBD1|.
CASSYGTGLRYGYTF
TGTGCCAGCAGTTACGGGACAGGCCTTAGATATGGCTACACCTTC
>TRBJ1-1|TRBV29-1|TRBD1|.
CSDRGDSLGAFF
TGCAGCGACAGGGGGGACTCACTAGGAGCTTTCTTT
>TRBJ2-4|TRBV19|.|.
CASPRPYCLAKNIQYF
TGTGCCAGCCCAAGGCCTTACTGCCTAGCCAAAAACATTCAGTACTTC
>TRBJ1-1|TRBV19|.|.
CASSIPRQSLNTEAFF
TGTGCCAGTAGTATACCTAGACAATCGTTGAACACTGAAGCTTTCTTT
>TRBJ1-1|TRBV30|.|.
CAWRHGPGTEAFF
TGTGCCTGGAGGCACGGGCCAGGAACTGAAGCTTTCTTT
>TRBJ1-4|TRBV7-8|TRBD1|.
CASSPRQGAFKMNEKLFF
TGTGCCAGCAGCCCCAGGCAGGGGGCTTTTAAGATGAATGAAAAACTGTTTTTT
>TRBJ1-5|TRBV7-6|.|.
CASSWGAGQPQHF
TGTGCCAGCAGCTGGGGGGCGGGTCAGCCCCAGCATTTT
>TRBJ1-2|TRBV13|TRBD1|.
CASSLGTGGYGYTF
TGTGCCAGCAGCCTCGGGACAGGGGGTTATGGCTACACCTTC
>TRBJ1-1|TRBV20-1|.|.
CTQGTAVEAFF
TGCACCCAAGGGACGGCCGTTGAAGCTTTCTTT
>TRBJ2-3|TRBV7-6|.|.
CASSSLFESTDTQYF
TGTGCCAGCAGCTCGCTCTTCGAAAGCACAGATACGCAGTATTTT